Listed here is a single TCR beta chain. These data originate in a study of brain T cells in children with intractable seizures. Pre-surgery treatment included at least one anti-epileptic drug. Clones were read by immunoSEQ multiplex PCR, and TCRdb kept only the in-frame ones, dropping some. The sample records around 80,000 clones, around 91% being singletons. Material: peripheral blood, obtained at surgery. The clonotype originates from a girl aged 2 to 10 with Rasmussen encephalitis and intractable seizures.

CDR3 coding DNA: TGTGCCAGTAGTATTAACTCGGGGGCCCGCGAGCAGTACTTC. Translation gives CASSINSGAREQYF. This chain connects TRBV19 to TRBJ2-7; either TRBD1 or TRBD2 may supply D (6 bases each). This CDR3 region has 14 residues. Germline V gives CDR1 LNHDA, CDR2 SQIVND (reference sequence). The ends were cut back, 3 bases at V and 6 bases at J, with 15 bases in the middle.